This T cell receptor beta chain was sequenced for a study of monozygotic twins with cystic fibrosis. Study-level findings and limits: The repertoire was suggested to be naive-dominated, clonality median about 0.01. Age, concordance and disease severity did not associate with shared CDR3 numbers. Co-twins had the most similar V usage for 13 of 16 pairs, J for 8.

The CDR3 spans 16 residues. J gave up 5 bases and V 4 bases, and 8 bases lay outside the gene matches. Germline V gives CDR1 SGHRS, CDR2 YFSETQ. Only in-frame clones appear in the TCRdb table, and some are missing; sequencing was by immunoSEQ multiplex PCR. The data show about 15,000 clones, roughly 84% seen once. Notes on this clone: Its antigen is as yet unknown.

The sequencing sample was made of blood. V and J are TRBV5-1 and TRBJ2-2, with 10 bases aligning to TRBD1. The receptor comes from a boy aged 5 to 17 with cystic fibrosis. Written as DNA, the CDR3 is TGCGCCAGCAGCCCAGGACAGGGGGAGAGAACCGGGGAGCTGTTTTTT. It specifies CASSPGQGERTGELFF.